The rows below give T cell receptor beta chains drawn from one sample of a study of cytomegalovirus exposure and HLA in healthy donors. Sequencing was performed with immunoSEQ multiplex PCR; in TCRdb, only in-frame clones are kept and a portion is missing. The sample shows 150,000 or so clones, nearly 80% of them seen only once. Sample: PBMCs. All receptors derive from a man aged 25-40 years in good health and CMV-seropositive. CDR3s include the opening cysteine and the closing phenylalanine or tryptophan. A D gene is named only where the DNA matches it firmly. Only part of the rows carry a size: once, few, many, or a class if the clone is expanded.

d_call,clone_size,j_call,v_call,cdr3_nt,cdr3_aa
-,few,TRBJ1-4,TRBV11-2,TGTGCCAGCAGCTTGGGGAGGGCACGAGAAAAACTGTTTTTT,CASSLGRAREKLFF
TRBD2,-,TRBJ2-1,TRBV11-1,TGTGCCAGCAGCTTTGGTAAGACTAGCGATAGTGAGCAGTTCTTC,CASSFGKTSDSEQFF
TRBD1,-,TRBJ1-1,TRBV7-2,TGTGCCAGCAGCTTGGACCGGGACAGGGCTAACACTGAAGCTTTCTTT,CASSLDRDRANTEAFF
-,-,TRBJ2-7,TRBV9,TGTGCCAGCAGCGTCAGGGGGCGCGGGGGGGACGAGCAGTACTTC,CASSVRGRGGDEQYF
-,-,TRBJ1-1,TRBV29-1,TGCAGCGTTGAAGATTGGGCAGGGAACACTGAAGCTTTCTTT,CSVEDWAGNTEAFF
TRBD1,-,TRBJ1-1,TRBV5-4,TGTGCCAGCAGCACGTGGGACAGGGTTGTCACTGAAGCTTTCTTT,CASSTWDRVVTEAFF
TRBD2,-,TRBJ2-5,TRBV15,TGTGCCACCAGCACCGGGACTAGCGGAAGTGAAGAGACCCAGTACTTC,CATSTGTSGSEETQYF
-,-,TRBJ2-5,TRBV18,TGTGCCAGCTCACCATTAGCAGGGGAACAAGAGACCCAGTACTTC,CASSPLAGEQETQYF
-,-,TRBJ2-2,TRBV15,TGTGCCACCAGCAGAAACCCCGGGGGCGGGGAGCTGTTTTTT,CATSRNPGGGELFF
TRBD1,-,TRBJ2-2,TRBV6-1,TGTGCCAGCGATACCGGGACAGGGGGTACCGGGGAGCTGTTTTTT,CASDTGTGGTGELFF
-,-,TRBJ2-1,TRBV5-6,TGTGCCAGCAGCTTGCCGGCCGGGTACAATGAGCAGTTCTTC,CASSLPAGYNEQFF
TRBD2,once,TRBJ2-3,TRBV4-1,TGCGCCAGCAGCCAAGAGTTCCAGCGGGAGGTAGATACGCAGTATTTT,CASSQEFQREVDTQYF
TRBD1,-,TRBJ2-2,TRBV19,TGTGCCAGTGCGGACAGGGGGCCCGGGGAGCTGTTTTTT,CASADRGPGELFF
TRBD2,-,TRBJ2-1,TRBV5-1,TGCGCCAGCAGCTTGGCCGGGACTAGCGGGAGGGAGAAAAGTGAGCAGTTCTTC,CASSLAGTSGREKSEQFF
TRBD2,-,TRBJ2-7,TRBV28,TGTGCCAGCAGTTTGACTAGCGGGATTTACGAGCAGTACTTC,CASSLTSGIYEQYF
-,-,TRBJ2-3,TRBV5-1,TGCGCCAGCAGCTTACAGCCCTATAGCACAGATACGCAGTATTTT,CASSLQPYSTDTQYF
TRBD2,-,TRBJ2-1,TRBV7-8,TGTGCCAGCAGCGACGCGGGAGGGCCGGGGAATGAGCAGTTCTTC,CASSDAGGPGNEQFF
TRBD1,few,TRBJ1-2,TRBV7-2,TGTGCCAGCAGCGGGCCGGGACAGGGAAGCTATGGCTACACCTTC,CASSGPGQGSYGYTF
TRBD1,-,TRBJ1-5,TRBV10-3,TGTGCCATCAGTTCCGGGACAGGGGGCAATCAGCCCCAGCATTTT,CAISSGTGGNQPQHF
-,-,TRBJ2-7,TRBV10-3,TGTGCCATCACCCCCCATCGCGACAGACCCTACGAGCAGTACTTC,CAITPHRDRPYEQYF
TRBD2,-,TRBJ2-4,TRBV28,TGTGCCAGCACCGTAGCGGGAGTAACGATAGCCAAAAACATTCAGTACTTC,CASTVAGVTIAKNIQYF
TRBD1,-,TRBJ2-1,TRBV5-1,TGCGCCAGCAGTCTAGACAGGGCTTCCTACAATGAGCAGTTCTTC,CASSLDRASYNEQFF
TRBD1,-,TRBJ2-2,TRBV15,TGTGCCACCAGCAGCCTGGGACAGGGAGGGAACACCGGGGAGCTGTTTTTT,CATSSLGQGGNTGELFF
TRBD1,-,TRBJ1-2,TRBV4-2,TGTGCCAGCAGCCAAGATTGGCGACAGGGCTATGGCTACACCTTC,CASSQDWRQGYGYTF
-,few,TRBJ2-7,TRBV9,TGTGCCAGCAGCGTAGCTTCAGAGGGGGACTCCTACGAGCAGTACTTC,CASSVASEGDSYEQYF
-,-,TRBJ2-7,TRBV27,TGTGCCAGCAGTTTATCCCCGTTAGGGGCCTACGAGCAGTACTTC,CASSLSPLGAYEQYF
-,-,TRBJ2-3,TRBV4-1,TGCGCCAGCAGCCAAGAATACAGGACCAGCGCCTCTAGCACAGATACGCAGTATTTT,CASSQEYRTSASSTDTQYF
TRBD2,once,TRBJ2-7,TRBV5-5,TGTGCCAGCAGCATAGCGGGAGGGCGCTCCTACGAGCAGTACTTC,CASSIAGGRSYEQYF
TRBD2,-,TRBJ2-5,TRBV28,TGTGCCCGCAGCAACGGACTAGCGGTCGTTCAAGAGACCCAGTACTTC,CARSNGLAVVQETQYF
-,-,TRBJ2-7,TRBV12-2,TGTGCAAGTCGCTTAGCGTGGGACTGGGCCTACGAGCAGTACTTC,CASRLAWDWAYEQYF
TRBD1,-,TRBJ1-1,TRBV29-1,TGCAGCGTTCGGACAGGGGGGGAAGCTTTCTTT,CSVRTGGEAFF
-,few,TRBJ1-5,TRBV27,TGTGCCAGCAGCCCCGGGGAAGGAGGCAATCAGCCCCAGCATTTT,CASSPGEGGNQPQHF
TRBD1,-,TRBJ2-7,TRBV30,TGTGCCTGGAGTTCCCCCAGGGGGCAAAACGAGCAGTACTTC,CAWSSPRGQNEQYF
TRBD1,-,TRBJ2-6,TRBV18,TGTGCCAGCTCATCGACAGGGTCAAGCTATGGGGCCAACGTCCTGACTTTC,CASSSTGSSYGANVLTF
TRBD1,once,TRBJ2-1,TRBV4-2,TGTGCCAGCAGCCAAGAGGACAGGGGGCTTACCGTTTACAATGAGCAGTTCTTC,CASSQEDRGLTVYNEQFF
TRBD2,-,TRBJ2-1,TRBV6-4,TGTGCCAGCGCGGGACTAGCGGGATCTGAGCAGTTCTTC,CASAGLAGSEQFF
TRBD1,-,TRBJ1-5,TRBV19,TGTGCCAGTAGACAAGGGGGCGGCAATCAGCCCCAGCATTTT,CASRQGGGNQPQHF
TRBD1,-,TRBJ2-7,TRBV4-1,TGCGCCAGCAGCCATGAATGGGGACAGGGGGCCCTCTCCTACGAGCAGTACTTC,CASSHEWGQGALSYEQYF
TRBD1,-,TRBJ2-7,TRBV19,TGTGCCAGTAGTATGCGGCCGGGACAGGGATACGAGCAGTACTTC,CASSMRPGQGYEQYF
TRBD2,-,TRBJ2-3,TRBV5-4,TGTGCCAGCAGCTTGCCTAGCGGGAACACAGATACGCAGTATTTT,CASSLPSGNTDTQYF
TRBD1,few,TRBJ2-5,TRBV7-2,TGTGCCAGCAGCTTGACGGGGGACAGGGGAGGAGAGACCCAGTACTTC,CASSLTGDRGGETQYF
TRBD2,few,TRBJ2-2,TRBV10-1,TGCGCCAGCAGTCCAGTAGCGGGAGGCGAAACCGGGGAGCTGTTTTTT,CASSPVAGGETGELFF
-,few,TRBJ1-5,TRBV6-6,TGTGCCAGCAGTTTAGAGGTAGGCAATCAGCCCCAGCATTTT,CASSLEVGNQPQHF
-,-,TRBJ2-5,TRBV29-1,TGCAGTGTTGAAAGGGGAAGGGGACAAGAGACCCAGTACTTC,CSVERGRGQETQYF